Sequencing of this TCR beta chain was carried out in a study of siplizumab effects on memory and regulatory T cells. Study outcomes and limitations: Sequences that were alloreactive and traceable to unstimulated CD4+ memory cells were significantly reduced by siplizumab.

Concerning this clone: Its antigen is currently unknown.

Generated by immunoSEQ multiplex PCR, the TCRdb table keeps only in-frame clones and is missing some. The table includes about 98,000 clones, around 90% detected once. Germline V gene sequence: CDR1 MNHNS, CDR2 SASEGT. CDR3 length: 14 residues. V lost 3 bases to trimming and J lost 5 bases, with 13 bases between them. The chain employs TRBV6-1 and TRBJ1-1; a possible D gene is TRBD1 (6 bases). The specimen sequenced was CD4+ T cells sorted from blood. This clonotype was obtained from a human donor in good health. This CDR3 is CASSERGRSTEAFF. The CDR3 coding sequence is TGTGCCAGCAGTGAGAGGGGGAGGAGTACTGAAGCTTTCTTT.